Sequencing of this T cell receptor beta chain was carried out in a study of blood T cell repertoires in COVID-19. Overall study: The United States, Italy and Spain were the sources of the acute and convalescent COVID-19 samples.

TCRdb's table, derived via immunoSEQ multiplex PCR, lists solely in-frame clones and lacks some. The data hold around 240,000 clones, with 80% to 90% observed a single time. V lost 3 bases to trimming and J lost 3 bases; unmatched junction nucleotides: 0. Germline V gene sequence: CDR1 KGHSH, CDR2 LQKENI. The CDR3 runs to 14 residues. The study recruited people aged roughly 18 to 100 years across about two dozen US areas. For this clone: Distinct nucleotide sequences in the sample also encode this CDR3.

This chain joins TRBV18 and TRBJ1-3, with 9 bases fitting TRBD1. The TCR comes from a man over 45 who had been exposed to COVID-19. Sequencing was done on a sample of PBMCs or T cells enriched from blood (not recorded which). CDR3 loop: CASSPDRGGNTIYF. The CDR3, as DNA: TGTGCCAGCTCACCGGACAGGGGTGGAAACACCATATATTTT.